The source of this T cell receptor (beta chain) is a study of cytomegalovirus exposure and HLA in healthy donors (dated by TCRdb to the late 2010s). Some background on the complete study: According to an earlier analysis of a few hundred of the donors, some 180 million T cells yielded roughly 100 million unique TCR beta sequences and about 300 Gb of sequence data. Several DR-DQ haplotypes were treated as single units for association and clustering because of strong linkage in the cohort. All discovery cohort repertoires had been generated using a single sequencing platform. An earlier analysis of several hundred of the donors applied high-throughput TCR beta sequencing to assess whether each TCR beta V gene segment acted as functional or pseudogenic. Rather than drawing on any new phenotypic data, the later analysis identified candidate immune exposures from TCR beta sequences and the way those sequences occurred across donors. Along with the roughly 700-subject first cohort, a separate validation cohort of 120 different subjects was used. The T cell repertoires of around 730 subjects were profiled by immunosequencing and related to cytomegalovirus serostatus. The study was designed to test whether signatures of past pathogen exposure could be identified by cataloging public T cell receptors. Typing coverage differed by locus: A, B, C, DRB1 and DQB1 were typed in about 620-630 donors, DQA1 in about 510, DPA1 in 600 to 610, and DPB1 in 472. HLA typing covered class I and class II loci at four-digit resolution. A later analysis re-analyzed previously published TCR beta repertoires from several hundred donors and added high-resolution HLA genotyping to study TCR occurrence patterns. Among some 400 genotyped donors of the cohort, an average of roughly 230,000 unique TCR beta nucleotide sequences was sequenced per donor, of which approximately 19% were non-productive. High-throughput TCR immunosequencing, statistical association of individual TCRs with disease status, and machine learning were combined to predict cytomegalovirus infection status. Around 330 gigabases of sequencing data and 91 million or so unique TCR sequences made up an early release that covered approximately 700 HLA-typed donors. The genetic ancestry cluster associated with self-reported Caucasian donors included 70% to 85% of the 300 to 400 genotyped donors. A later genetic analysis took genome-wide SNP genotypes for about 55% of the 666 donors and used that subset as a discovery cohort. Donor age, sex, ethnicity and CMV serostatus were compiled alongside the repertoire data. The full study reports these points: The cohort was sequenced for TCR beta chains only, and without alpha or paired-chain data the features that could be detected were limited. In an earlier analysis of under 600 of the donors, most TCR beta V segments were observed in productive rearrangements about 90% or about 30% of the time, broadly matching IMGT annotations. According to a later genetic analysis, donors in an Asian-associated ancestry cluster had fewer N-insertions in productive TCRs than the approximately 610-donor mean. Because counts were too low, seventeen rarely observed V segments, including chromosome 9 orphons, were excluded from the earlier analysis of 587 of the donors. Most CMV-associated TCR beta chains appeared to be HLA-restricted in a later analysis, and the HLA associations seemed to be driven largely by CMV exposure. The presence/absence analyses assumed that sequencing depth was roughly uniform across donors, and that assumption may not be true. In a later analysis, TCR association rates were found to vary across HLA loci, with the most associated TCRs seen for DRB1 alleles and the fewest for HLA-C alleles. Because some donors lacked HLA typing at each locus, the association tests relied only on the typed subset. The authors suggested that the approach could potentially be generalized to other disease states and immunological phenotypes. The only immune exposure information available for the cohort was CMV serostatus. A few of the identified cytomegalovirus-associated TCR beta chains were confirmed in vitro to be specific for cytomegalovirus antigens. At a false discovery rate of 0.05, a later analysis linked fewer than 20,000 TCR beta sequences to specific HLA alleles. A cluster of highly shared sequence variants was judged likely to be a technical artifact of the sequencing pipeline. The classifier was reported to diagnose cytomegalovirus status with high specificity and sensitivity in both the original cohort and the validation cohort. Several of the top co-occurrence clusters appeared to be linked to parvovirus B19, influenza, CMV and Epstein-Barr virus, according to a later analysis. Most TCR sequences were seen in very few donors, while some public TCRs were found in many individuals. Linkage disequilibrium might explain the correlated functional status among segregating V segments, but an unknown experimental factor could not be excluded. A later genetic analysis associated a missense DCLRE1C variant with V-gene and J-gene trimming of TCR beta chains, and an independent cohort replicated the association. Assigning TCR associations to individual alleles was difficult when HLA alleles, especially DR and DQ, strongly co-occurred. Some IMGT-functional V segments, including TRBV6-2 and TRBV6-3, could not be told apart with the 87-base-pair reads, so those segments were excluded. A further reported finding was that TCR beta sequences accurately predicted the HLA-A and HLA-B alleles for most subjects in the first cohort. In the study, about 150 TCR beta chains were listed as associated with cytomegalovirus. In a later analysis, HLA-associated TCR beta chains showed more clonal expansion and lower generation probabilities than non-associated chains that were equally common.

Of note for this clone: Its antigen is not yet known.

The cohort was made up of 500 to 850 healthy bone marrow donors. All cohort members were sampled while nominally healthy, although unrecorded immune exposures were likely present. The donor tested CMV seropositive, placing the donor among the 290 or so seropositive members of the cohort. Each donor provided a peripheral blood sample, and peripheral blood mononuclear cells were used for TCR beta sequencing. Genomic DNA was extracted from the blood cell samples with the Qiagen DNeasy Blood Extraction Kit. The library was made by the immunoSEQ multiplex PCR assay. A mixture of 60 forward primers for TCR Vbeta segments and 13 reverse primers for TCR Jbeta segments was used in the multiplex PCR. The CDR3 region of rearranged TCR beta genes was amplified from genomic DNA with a multiplex PCR assay. The amplified TCR beta libraries were sequenced on the Illumina HiSeq System as 87-base-pair reads. The authors processed their data as follows. Across the 640 or so repertoires, a later analysis counted 80 million or so unique TCR beta chains, 9.5 million to 13 million of which were shared by at least two donors. To remove PCR and sequencing errors, raw reads were error-corrected and collapsed into unique sequences using a nearest-neighbor algorithm that merged closely related sequences. CDR3 sequences were aligned to IMGT reference sequences to assign V, D and J gene segments. For a sequence to be retained, at least a six-nucleotide match to both a V gene segment and a J gene segment was required. A rearrangement counted as productive if the CDR3 had no stop codons and remained in frame with V and J, and every other rearrangement counted as non-productive. Following IMGT convention, CDR3 was defined as the stretch from the second conserved V-encoded cysteine up to the conserved J-encoded phenylalanine. In an earlier analysis of around 600 of the donors, sequences lacking an unambiguous match to a single V gene segment were excluded. An earlier analysis of 587 of the donors classified V segments as functional when productive rearrangements were above 56.7% and as segregating when the standard deviation between donors was above 5%. A statistical classification framework was built for diagnosing cytomegalovirus status from the catalog of TCR beta chain sequences. V and J gene assignment, in a later analysis, came from comparing TCR nucleotide sequences with IMGT/GENE-DB human TR gene sequences. A later analysis assigned CDR3 sequences and most-parsimonious VDJ recombination scenarios with the TCRdist pipeline. A later analysis defined each TCR beta chain by its CDR3 amino acid sequence plus V-gene family, and excluded reads lacking a unique V-gene family. In a later analysis, nearly 600 highly shared, low-generation-probability nucleotide sequences were removed to address suspected cross-contamination and a sequencing artifact. For each public chain, a later analysis derived a clonal expansion index from normalized ranks of inferred template counts within each repertoire. In a later analysis, generation probabilities were computed using a VDJ recombination model fitted to out-of-frame rearrangements, and the results were checked against IGoR. A later analysis scored TCR-TCR, TCR-HLA and TCR-CMV co-occurrence with hypergeometric tests, applying a repertoire-size bias correction to TCR pairs. To estimate false discovery rates, a later analysis permuted the HLA or CMV assignments 20 times. In a later analysis, co-occurring TCRs were grouped using DBSCAN, with TCRdist sequence similarity added in when clustering inside HLA-allele-positive subsets. Co-occurrence clustering excluded repertoires with fewer than 30,000 or more than 120,000 public chains, plus five with anomalous nucleotide sharing. TCRdb limited this immuneACCESS table to in-frame rearrangements with V and J called. A share of clones is missing; checked studies link under half to unresolved V genes, and the rest is unexplained. The V and J calls and clone size were taken over from that table, and D and trimming were inferred from the DNA. This sample's listing comprises roughly 190,000 clones. About 0.8% of the sample is taken by the ten largest.

From the cysteine up to the phenylalanine, the CDR3 has a length of 18 residues. The only DNA kept is the CDR3, 54 bases in frame from the first base. Via the germline V gene, CDR1 is SNHLY and CDR2 FYNNEI. V and J are truncated by 8 bases and 1 base respectively, leaving an intervening sequence of 25 bases. Recombination linked TRBV2 to TRBJ2-3; TRBD1 is perhaps the D gene, given 6 matching bases. The receptor was derived from a woman between 18 and 30 years old in good health and CMV-seropositive. Sequenced: PBMCs. The DNA reads as follows: TGTGCCAGCCGAAGTCTCAGGGCCAGGGGTTCCCGCACAGATACGCAGTATTTT. This translates into CASRSLRARGSRTDTQYF.